This TCR beta chain stems from a study of human T cells and chemical hapten exposure (dated by TCRdb to the early 2020s). Concerning the study at large: For sensitization, 2% DPC in acetone was applied to a roughly 2 cm by roughly 2 cm area of upper inner arm skin. Patients additionally received weekly therapeutic DPC doses to the scalp throughout the roughly 25-week study period. Patch testing on the upper back used Finn chambers containing 0.01% DPC, with scoring done after 6 days according to International Contact Dermatitis Research Group standards. The mostly female patient cohort included alopecia areata with under or over 50% scalp involvement, alopecia totalis and alopecia universalis. Libraries were pooled for sequencing, and per-sample TCR yields varied mainly because of small differences in library volumes within the pool. In alopecia patients, the study followed how the peripheral blood TCR repertoire changed in vivo over primary and secondary sensitization to diphenylcyclopropenone (DPC), a hapten. Blood was sampled from patients pre-sensitization (week 0) and at 2, 6 and about 24 weeks after DPC sensitization. Blood for TCR sequencing was provided by twenty-nine alopecia patients at one to four time points (pre-sensitization, 2, 6 and 24 weeks).

Concerning this clonotype itself: Its binding antigen is unknown. No clone much larger than this one lies a single base away; base qualities are absent.

The time point label for this specimen denotes: patch test 1, 2 weeks after DPC sensitization. The treatment or condition label corresponds to: therapeutic diphenylcyclopropenone sensitization with weekly scalp DPC. At each patch-test visit, blood was drawn before the patch test was applied. Eligible patients were aged 18 to 70, diagnosed with alopecia, deemed suitable for DPC therapy, and excluded if pregnant. Unfractionated whole blood was collected in Tempus Blood RNA tubes, and total RNA was extracted from that blood. What the research found in general, with its limitations: Patch test score correlated positively with the number of PT1 expanded TCRs, reaching significance at thresholds 8, 16 and 32 but not at 4. Significantly more large CDR3 similarity clusters were formed by expanded TCRs than by pre-sensitization or healthy control sets, consistent with antigen-driven responses. Because all patients had alopecia, a presumed autoimmune disease, the immune response of the patients might differ from that of healthy individuals. The number of TCRs above 1 in 1000 frequency did not change with DPC sensitization; there was no evidence of global repertoire structure alterations. After repeated subsampling, changes were observed in the strength of the expansion versus patch-test correlation and in the threshold at which the correlation became significant.

Library preparation employed RACE. Sequencing used a NextSeq 500. Library preparation attached unique molecular identifiers to individual cDNA molecules for quantitative, reproducible TCR counting. From each blood RNA sample, both TCR alpha and TCR beta chains were sequenced. Turning to the authors' computational methods: A median of about 89,000 TCRs per sample was observed, with a range of 23,224 to 690,600. V, J and CDR3 annotation of the TCR reads was performed with the Decombinator software suite. For the PS versus PT1 abundance plots, all samples were subsampled to the same number of TCRs (28,000). Expanded TCRs were defined as absent before sensitization and observed at least eight times at the 2-week time point. In-frame beta chains were kept once TCRdb had trimmed the public reads at Q25 with fastp and called clones with MiXCR. CDR3 protein duplicates are merged, each entry listing the most common genes and DNA. The V and J calls were not made by the authors but by TCRdb's processing. Within this sample are roughly 86,000 distinct CDR3 sequences, with 10% to 13% of them counted one time only. Jointly, the top ten make up around 2.3% of the sample.

V sheds 6 bases and J sheds 3 bases, leaving 25 bases between their ends. CDR1 and CDR2 (MDHEN, SYDVKM) derive from the germline V gene. Taken from cysteine to phenylalanine, the CDR3 has 18 residues. Only the CDR3 DNA stays, 54 bases, in frame from base 1. The V gene is TRBV28 and the J gene is TRBJ2-3; a tentative D call is TRBD1 (7 bases match). This TCR was sampled from a middle-aged man with alopecia areata. Some clones in this sample may be carry-over from other donors' samples. Sequenced here: whole blood, sampled in connection with sensitization to the hapten diphenylcyclopropenone (DPC). The nucleotides read TGTGCCAGCAGAAGTTCTCGTGGAGGGACAGATGAGACAGATACGCAGTATTTT. The encoded protein is CASRSSRGGTDETDTQYF.